A single sample is the source of the 23 T cell receptor beta chains below, sequenced in a study of response to subunit inactivated influenza vaccine. Each CDR3 protein gets one entry after TCRdb re-called the RT-PCR reads with MiXCR. The table has 500,000 to 600,000 distinct CDR3 sequences, 13% seen once; the top ten hold around 12%. The source material was PBMCs from blood, sampled around seven weeks after vaccination. These receptors were taken from a man in his fifties or sixties who received an inactivated influenza vaccine.

The V call is TRBV5-1, the J call TRBJ2-7, with TRBD1 matching over 7 bases. Germline V gives CDR1 SGHRS, CDR2 YFSETQ. The CDR3 runs to 16 residues. V gave up 4 bases and J gave up 3 bases; unmatched junction bases: 13. This chain's CDR3 is CASSRQPRDSYYEQYF. The CDR3 coding sequence is TGCGCCAGCAGCCGTCAACCCCGGGACAGCTACTACGAGCAGTACTTC.

The table lists this clonotype with many counts. V gene TRBV3-1 combines with J gene TRBJ2-3; D ambiguous. V was clipped by 4 bases and J by 0 bases, with 5 bases between them. The CDR3 spans 13 residues. The V gene's germline CDR1 is LGHDT and CDR2 YNNKEL (reference sequence). The CDR3 coding sequence is TGTGCCAGCAGCCTACCTAGCACAGATACGCAGTATTTT. Its translation: CASSLPSTDTQYF.

This clonotype was recorded once. V gene TRBV27 combines with J gene TRBJ2-1, with unresolved D. V lost 3 bases and J lost 0, with 9 bases in between. The length of the CDR3 is 15 residues. Germline-derived CDR1 and CDR2 are MNHEY and SMNVEV (reference sequence). CDR3 protein: CASSFYSSSYNEQFF. DNA of the CDR3: TGTGCCAGCAGTTTCTACTCCAGCTCCTACAATGAGCAGTTCTTC.

CDR3 nucleotides: TGTGCCACCAGCAGAGACTATGACAGGGTGGCCTACGAGCAGTACTTC. Its translation: CATSRDYDRVAYEQYF. The J gene is TRBJ2-7, the V gene TRBV15; 7 nucleotides match TRBD1. Trimming removed 0 bases from V and 2 bases from J; junction bases left unmatched: 7. This CDR3 has 16 residues. Germline V CDR1 and CDR2: LNHNV, YYDKDF (reference sequence). The variable domain in full, completed from reference TRBV15 and TRBJ2-7, reads DAMVIQNPRYQVTQFGKPVTLSCSQTLNHNVMYWYQQKSSQAPKLLFHYYDKDFNNEADTPDNFQSRRPNTSFCFLDIRSPGLGDTAMYLCATSRDYDRVAYEQYFGPGTRLTVT.

The J gene is TRBJ1-2, the V gene TRBV7-9; D call uncertain. This CDR3 has 15 residues. Trimming left V 5 bases short and J 3 bases short, with 16 bases between. The germline V gene has CDR1 SEHNR and CDR2 FQNEAQ (reference sequence). The CDR3 coding sequence is TGTGCCAGCAGCGAGAGTGGTTCCGGACACTATGGCTACACCTTC. Translated: CASSESGSGHYGYTF.

This clonotype was seen more than once but under ten times. The chain employs TRBV24-1 and TRBJ2-7; TRBD1 might be the D (6 bases). V lost 2 bases to trimming and J lost 6 bases, with 16 bases between them. The CDR3 has 15 amino acids. Germline V lookup: CDR1 KGHDR, CDR2 SFDVKD. The CDR3 sequence: CATSDSWTEPFEQYF. Here the CDR3 DNA reads TGTGCCACCAGTGATTCCTGGACAGAACCTTTCGAGCAGTACTTC.

This clonotype turned up a few times. The chain is built from TRBV20-1 and TRBJ2-3, with D perhaps matching TRBD2 (5 bases). CDR3 length: 16 residues. Trimming took 0 bases from V and 3 from J, leaving 16 bases between them. Per germline, CDR1 DFQATT and CDR2 SNEGSKA (reference sequence). The CDR3: CSARDPRAIVTDTQYF. The CDR3 region has the DNA TGCAGTGCTAGAGATCCGAGGGCTATTGTGACAGATACGCAGTATTTT.

The genes are TRBV24-1 and TRBJ2-7; 10 positions agree with TRBD1. The V segment lost 4 bases and the J segment 6 bases; nucleotides outside the gene matches: 8. CDR1 is KGHDR, CDR2 SFDVKD, per germline. CDR3 length equals 15 residues. The CDR3 is CATSDPGQGGREQYF. Written as DNA, the CDR3 is TGTGCCACCAGTGACCCTGGACAGGGGGGACGCGAGCAGTACTTC.

The rearrangement links TRBV3-1 to TRBJ2-3, with 7 bases identical to TRBD2. From germline, CDR1 is LGHDT and CDR2 YNNKEL (reference sequence). The junction had 6 bases not matched to a gene; V was cut back by 0 bases and J by 0 bases. The CDR3 has 17 amino acids. The chain's CDR3 is CASSQERLALSTDTQYF. The CDR3 DNA follows: TGTGCCAGCAGCCAAGAGAGACTAGCACTAAGCACAGATACGCAGTATTTT.

There are many counts of this clonotype. The chain has TRBV7-9 and TRBJ2-3, with 11 bases lining up with TRBD1. V shed 2 bases, J shed 4 bases, and the junction held 5 bases outside the gene matches. The V gene's germline CDR1 is SEHNR and CDR2 FQNEAQ (reference sequence). The CDR3 totals 16 residues. The CDR3 nucleotides read TGTGCCAGCAGCTTATGGCTGGGACAGGGGGCAGATACGCAGTATTTT. This gives the protein CASSLWLGQGADTQYF.

The rearrangement links TRBV20-1 to TRBJ2-1; possible D gene TRBD2, 6 bases. CDR3 size: 15 residues. The V and J ends lost 1 base and 5 bases respectively, with 15 bases between them. Germline CDR1 reads DFQATT; CDR2 reads SNEGSKA (reference sequence). CDR3 loop: CSARVVGGVNNEQFF. The CDR3 region has the DNA TGCAGTGCTAGAGTGGTTGGCGGGGTAAACAATGAGCAGTTCTTC.

This clonotype was counted at least ten times. The chain uses TRBV5-1 and TRBJ2-7; D is possibly TRBD1 (7 bases). Trimming removed 4 bases at V and 3 bases at J, with 14 bases between. Per germline, CDR1 SGHRS and CDR2 YFSETQ. This CDR3 has 14 residues. The CDR3 nucleotides read TGCGCCAGCAGCCCCGCGGGACAGTACTACGAGCAGTACTTC. It translates to CASSPAGQYYEQYF. Full variable domain (outside the CDR3, taken from reference TRBV5-1 and TRBJ2-7): KAGVTQTPRYLIKTRGQQVTLSCSPISGHRSVSWYQQTPGQGLQFLFEYFSETQRNKGNFPGRFSGRQFSNSRSEMNVSTLELGDSALYLCASSPAGQYYEQYFGPGTRLTVT.

As regards this clonotype: The germline gene is not matched at one end of the junction; a read error may be the cause. The chain links TRBV29-1 to TRBJ2-2; TRBD2 matches 8 bases. Germline V gene lookup returns CDR1 SQVTM and CDR2 ANQGSEA. The CDR3 is made up of 14 amino acids. CDR3: CSVEDYADSGELVF. The CDR3 DNA follows: TGCAGCGTTGAAGATTACGCAGATAGCGGGGAGCTGGTTTTT.

This clonotype has only a few counts. The genes are TRBV4-3 and TRBJ2-1; D unresolved. This CDR3 region has 14 residues. Trimming took 0 bases from V and 9 from J, leaving 12 bases between them. The germline gives CDR1 LGHNA, CDR2 YSLEER. This CDR3 is CASSQDAYGTEQFF. CDR3 sequence (DNA): TGCGCCAGCAGCCAAGATGCTTACGGTACTGAGCAGTTCTTC.

The chain combines TRBV12-3 or TRBV12-4 with TRBJ2-7, with D perhaps matching TRBD1 or TRBD2 (5 bases each). V was shortened by 5 bases and J by 2 bases, with 19 bases between the two germline ends. This CDR3 is built from 16 residues. Written as DNA, the CDR3 is TGTGCCAGCAGTAACGGGGCCAGGGCCTTGCCCTACGAGCAGTACTTC. This codes for CASSNGARALPYEQYF.

This clonotype was counted a few times. The rearrangement uses TRBV20-1 and TRBJ2-1, with 8 nucleotides matching TRBD2. This CDR3 contains 16 residues. The J segment lost 7 bases and the V segment lost 3 bases, leaving 14 bases of the junction unmatched. Germline CDR1 and CDR2: DFQATT and SNEGSKA (reference sequence). The CDR3 DNA sequence: TGCAGTGCTAGGGGGATTACGGGGGGGCCTTGGAATGAGCAGTTCTTC. Its translation is CSARGITGGPWNEQFF.

This clonotype was counted a few times. The chain links TRBV6-2 or TRBV6-3 to TRBJ2-2; D is uncertain. Germline V CDR1 and CDR2: MNHEY, SVGEGT. V dropped 2 bases and J dropped 3 bases, with 7 bases sitting between them. CDR3 length equals 14 residues. For the CDR3, the DNA is TGTGCCAGCAGTTACCCAGGCTACACCGGGGAGCTGTTTTTT. Translated, it gives CASSYPGYTGELFF.

The chain employs TRBV20-1 and TRBJ2-3; 10 nucleotides align to TRBD2. Germline V CDR1 and CDR2: DFQATT, SNEGSKA (reference sequence). The CDR3 has 13 residues. Trimming took 2 bases from V and 5 from J; bases not matched to a gene: 1. The CDR3 bases are TGCAGTGCTAGAAGACTAGCGGGAGATACGCAGTATTTT. Its translation: CSARRLAGDTQYF.

The V gene is TRBV12-3 or TRBV12-4, the J gene TRBJ2-1; no firm D call. Trimming stripped 2 bases from V and 6 bases from J, with 20 bases between. CDR3 length: 17 residues. The CDR3 reads CASSLWFGPGTGNEQFF. The CDR3 DNA reads TGTGCCAGCAGTTTATGGTTTGGGCCAGGAACGGGCAATGAGCAGTTCTTC.

This clonotype was detected a few times. CDR3 residues: CASSLRQGGWETQYF. CDR3 in DNA: TGTGCCAGCAGCTTAAGACAGGGTGGTTGGGAGACCCAGTACTTC. The rearrangement links TRBV11-2 to TRBJ2-5; the match to TRBD1 covers 7 bases. Germline V gene lookup returns CDR1 SGHAT and CDR2 FQNNGV. The CDR3 is 15 amino acids. With 2 bases clipped from V and 5 bases from J, the junction kept 8 bases outside the gene matches.

This clonotype was seen ten or more times. The chain employs TRBV11-2 and TRBJ1-1; the D is unclear. Trimming cost V 2 bases and J 7 bases, with 8 bases left between them. From germline, CDR1 is SGHAT and CDR2 FQNNGV. This CDR3 is 12 amino acids long. The CDR3 protein is CASSLTEHEAFF. In nucleotides, the CDR3 is TGTGCCAGCAGCTTAACGGAACATGAAGCTTTCTTT.

CDR3 nucleotide sequence: TGCGCCAGCAGCCCGAGGGGGATGGGAAACACCATATATTTT. It specifies CASSPRGMGNTIYF. This rearrangement joins TRBV5-1 to TRBJ1-3, with D perhaps TRBD1 (6 bases). Germline V gene lookup returns CDR1 SGHRS and CDR2 YFSETQ. Trimming shortened V by 4 bases and J by 4 bases, and 12 bases separated the two germline ends. This CDR3 is 14 amino acids long.

The chain joins TRBV6-1 to TRBJ2-2, with a possible D match to TRBD1 (6 bases). V dropped 7 bases and J dropped 0 bases, with 18 bases sitting between them. Germline V gene lookup returns CDR1 MNHNS and CDR2 SASEGT. This CDR3 spans 17 amino acids. The CDR3 DNA sequence: TGTGCCAGCACCGGGACACCTTGGTTCGCGAACACCGGGGAGCTGTTTTTT. The encoded protein is CASTGTPWFANTGELFF.